This T cell receptor (beta chain) was captured in a study of shared clonotypes between healthy human individuals. As for the study in general: Participating donors consisted of two women and a few men aged 18 to 49.

CD45RO-negative CD8 cells positively selected for CCR7 made up the naive population, which excluded terminally differentiated effector memory CD45RA+ cells. The CDR3 contains 13 residues. V was trimmed by 5 bases and J by 7 bases, leaving 12 bases between them. Germline loops: CDR1 SGDLS, CDR2 YYNGEE. At a deep level, the assay was run. The DNA input per sorted-subset replicate PCR was 200 to 250 ng, corresponding to tens of thousands of T cell genomes. The protocol was immunoSEQ multiplex PCR, while the TCRdb copy is restricted to in-frame clones and leaves out a portion. Of 2 million or so clones listed, approximately 95% are singletons.

Material for sequencing was naive CD8+ T cells sorted from blood. The receptor was isolated from a man aged 18-30 years in good health. This rearrangement joins TRBV9 to TRBJ1-4; no clear D. The CDR3 spells CASSGDGVEKLFF. The DNA for the CDR3 is TGTGCCAGCAGTGGGGATGGGGTTGAAAAACTGTTTTTT. The whole variable domain, filled in from reference TRBV9 and TRBJ1-4, reads DSGVTQTPKHLITATGQRVTLRCSPRSGDLSVYWYQQSLDQGLQFLIQYYNGEERAKGNILERFSAQQFPDLHSELNLSSLELGDSALYFCASSGDGVEKLFFGSGTQLSVL.